Listed here are 5 T cell receptor beta chains from one sample, sequenced in a study of vaccination and CD4 T cells after COVID-19. The antigens for these receptors are not known. Once obtained from cultured CD4+ T cells, the DNA was sequenced using the Oncomine TCR Beta short-read assay. MiXCR, run by TCRdb on the PCR reads, gives a single entry per CDR3 protein. This table has about 20,000 distinct CDR3 sequences, about 32% appearing once. Stated treatment: approximately nine-day PBMC culture with coronavirus spike peptide pools or control peptides (ViraFEST assay). The sequencing sample was made of cultured CD4+ T cells from blood. These receptors originate from a human donor with COVID-19.

The gene calls are TRBV4-1 and TRBJ1-2; the D is unclear. Germline loops: CDR1 MGHRA, CDR2 YSYEKL. The length of the CDR3 is 14 residues. Trimming cost V 1 base and J 4 bases, with 10 bases left between them. The CDR3 region has the DNA TGCGCCAGCAGCCAAGTACCGATGGGCTATGGCTACACCTTC. Translation: CASSQVPMGYGYTF.

V and J are TRBV28 and TRBJ2-7, with a weak D call TRBD1 (5 bases). CDR3 size: 11 residues. The V gene's germline CDR1 is MDHEN and CDR2 SYDVKM. Trimming left V 7 bases short and J 3 bases short, with 7 bases between. This CDR3 is CASKDSYEQYF. The CDR3 DNA is TGTGCCAGCAAAGACAGCTACGAGCAGTACTTC.

This clonotype was observed a few times. The chain employs TRBV6-1 and TRBJ2-3; D is possibly TRBD2 (7 bases). The CDR3 sequence is 16 residues long. V was clipped by 8 bases and J by 0 bases, with 18 bases between them. CDR1 is MNHNS and CDR2 is SASEGT in the germline V gene. In DNA form, the CDR3 reads TGTGCCAGCCGAGTAGGGGGGACTATTAGCACAGATACGCAGTATTTT. It is translated as CASRVGGTISTDTQYF.

This clonotype came up a few times. The CDR3 loop is CASSAGTGGGNTEAFF. CDR3 coding DNA: TGTGCCAGCAGCGCGGGGACGGGGGGTGGGAACACTGAAGCTTTCTTT. This chain uses TRBV11-3 with TRBJ1-1, with D tentatively TRBD1 (5 bases). This CDR3 comprises 16 residues. Per the germline V gene, CDR1 is SGHNT and CDR2 is YENEEA. V lost 5 bases and J lost 1, with 17 bases in between.

By share of the sample, this clonotype is medium-sized. The chain has TRBV10-3 and TRBJ1-2; TRBD1 matches at 7 bases. The CDR3 runs 15 residues. V trimming: 0 bases; J trimming: 1 base; junction bases outside the gene matches: 2. Germline loops: CDR1 ENHRY, CDR2 SYGVKD. The CDR3 loop is CAISESQGYNYGYTF. In DNA form, the CDR3 reads TGTGCCATCAGTGAGTCACAGGGGTATAACTATGGCTACACCTTC.